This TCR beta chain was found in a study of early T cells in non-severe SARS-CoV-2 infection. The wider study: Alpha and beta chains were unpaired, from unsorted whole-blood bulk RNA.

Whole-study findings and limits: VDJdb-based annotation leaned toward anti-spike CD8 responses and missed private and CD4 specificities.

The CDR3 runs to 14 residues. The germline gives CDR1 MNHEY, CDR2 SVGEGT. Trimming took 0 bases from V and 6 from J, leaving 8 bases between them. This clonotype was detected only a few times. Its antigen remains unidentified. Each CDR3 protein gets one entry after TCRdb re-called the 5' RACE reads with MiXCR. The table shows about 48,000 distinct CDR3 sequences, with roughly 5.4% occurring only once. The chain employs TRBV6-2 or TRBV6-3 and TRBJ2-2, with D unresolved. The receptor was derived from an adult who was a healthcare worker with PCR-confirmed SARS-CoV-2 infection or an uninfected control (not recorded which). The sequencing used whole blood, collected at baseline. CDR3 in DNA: TGTGCCAGCAGTTACTCGATAGGGTCCGGGGAGCTGTTTTTT. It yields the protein CASSYSIGSGELFF.